This is a list of T cell receptor beta chains from one sample in a study of PD-1 blockade in classical Hodgkin lymphoma. TCRdb keeps only in-frame clones here, not all; method: immunoSEQ multiplex PCR. The table has 90,000 to 100,000 clones, about nine tenths seen once. The starting material was peripheral blood mononuclear cells (PBMCs), obtained at baseline. The receptors were sampled from a human donor with classical Hodgkin lymphoma. Each CDR3 is given with its conserved first and last residue. The order of the fields is clone size, V gene, J gene, D gene, CDR3 protein, CDR3 DNA. The D gene is left open where the match is weak. Clone size appears in some rows only: once, few, many, or a class for an expanded clone.

size: NA
V: TRBV5-6
J: TRBJ2-1
D: NA
CDR3: CASSLVISALPSSYNEQFF
DNA: TGTGCCAGCAGCTTGGTTATTTCGGCGCTCCCGAGCTCCTACAATGAGCAGTTCTTC

size: NA
V: TRBV9
J: TRBJ2-3
D: NA
CDR3: CASSVDSSDTQYF
DNA: TGTGCCAGCAGCGTAGACAGTTCCGATACGCAGTATTTT

size: NA
V: TRBV5-1
J: TRBJ2-1
D: NA
CDR3: CASSVTVEQFF
DNA: TGCGCCAGCAGCGTGACGGTTGAGCAGTTCTTC

size: NA
V: TRBV2
J: TRBJ1-1
D: NA
CDR3: CASWGGEAFF
DNA: TGTGCCAGCTGGGGCGGTGAAGCTTTCTTT

size: NA
V: TRBV11-2
J: TRBJ2-3
D: TRBD2
CDR3: CASSFRGGVTDTQYF
DNA: TGTGCCAGCAGCTTTCGCGGGGGTGTCACAGATACGCAGTATTTT

size: NA
V: TRBV29-1
J: TRBJ2-7
D: NA
CDR3: CSVGVWTDYYEQYF
DNA: TGCAGCGTTGGAGTTTGGACCGACTACTACGAGCAGTACTTC

size: NA
V: TRBV27
J: TRBJ1-5
D: NA
CDR3: CASSSSRGRHGNQPQHF
DNA: TGTGCCAGCAGTTCGAGTCGGGGGAGGCATGGCAATCAGCCCCAGCATTTT

size: NA
V: TRBV6-1
J: TRBJ2-7
D: TRBD1
CDR3: CASRGQGARYEQYF
DNA: TGTGCCAGCAGGGGACAGGGGGCGCGGTACGAGCAGTACTTC

size: NA
V: TRBV30
J: TRBJ2-3
D: NA
CDR3: CAWTLIQGDTQYF
DNA: TGTGCCTGGACCTTAATACAGGGAGATACGCAGTATTTT

size: NA
V: TRBV10-2
J: TRBJ2-5
D: NA
CDR3: CASILPWKAQSHQETQYF
DNA: TGCGCCAGCATTCTCCCTTGGAAGGCACAGTCCCACCAAGAGACCCAGTACTTC

size: few
V: TRBV10-3
J: TRBJ1-3
D: TRBD1
CDR3: CAILDRAGNTIYF
DNA: TGTGCCATATTAGACAGGGCTGGAAACACCATATATTTT

size: NA
V: TRBV7-3
J: TRBJ2-1
D: NA
CDR3: CASSPTVAAYNEQFF
DNA: TGTGCCAGCAGCCCCACGGTAGCGGCCTACAATGAGCAGTTCTTC

size: NA
V: TRBV18
J: TRBJ2-1
D: NA
CDR3: CASSPTEELNEQFF
DNA: TGTGCCAGCTCACCTACGGAAGAACTGAATGAGCAGTTCTTC

size: NA
V: TRBV19
J: TRBJ1-1
D: NA
CDR3: CASRMRENTEAFF
DNA: TGTGCCAGTCGTATGCGAGAGAACACTGAAGCTTTCTTT

size: NA
V: TRBV5-1
J: TRBJ1-2
D: TRBD1
CDR3: CASSLVQGDGYTF
DNA: TGCGCCAGCAGCTTGGTCCAGGGGGACGGCTACACCTTC

size: NA
V: TRBV5-1
J: TRBJ2-7
D: TRBD2
CDR3: CASSYLTSGNHEQYF
DNA: TGCGCCAGCAGCTATCTGACTAGCGGGAACCACGAGCAGTACTTC

size: NA
V: TRBV14
J: TRBJ2-3
D: NA
CDR3: CASSPRAPNLDTQYF
DNA: TGTGCCAGCAGCCCCCGGGCCCCCAATCTGGATACGCAGTATTTT

size: NA
V: TRBV13
J: TRBJ1-1
D: NA
CDR3: CASSLEGEGEAFF
DNA: TGTGCCAGCAGCTTAGAAGGCGAAGGTGAAGCTTTCTTT

size: once
V: TRBV18
J: TRBJ1-1
D: NA
CDR3: CASSPRAGRETEAFF
DNA: TGTGCCAGCTCACCACGGGCAGGGAGGGAAACTGAAGCTTTCTTT

size: NA
V: TRBV5-1
J: TRBJ1-1
D: NA
CDR3: CASSPDPGRLNTEAFF
DNA: TGCGCCAGCAGCCCGGACCCGGGACGGCTAAACACTGAAGCTTTCTTT

size: NA
V: TRBV29-1
J: TRBJ2-3
D: NA
CDR3: CIGAVSTDTQYF
DNA: TGCATCGGGGCTGTGAGCACAGATACGCAGTATTTT

size: NA
V: TRBV10-3
J: TRBJ2-1
D: NA
CDR3: CAISEWLGRDNEQFF
DNA: TGTGCCATCAGTGAGTGGTTAGGGCGAGACAATGAGCAGTTCTTC

size: NA
V: TRBV9
J: TRBJ2-5
D: TRBD1
CDR3: CASSGGTGRLGETQYF
DNA: TGTGCCAGCAGCGGGGGGACAGGGAGGTTAGGCGAGACCCAGTACTTC

size: NA
V: TRBV5-1
J: TRBJ2-7
D: TRBD1
CDR3: CASSLLTGGSYEQYF
DNA: TGCGCCAGCAGCTTGCTGACAGGGGGGTCCTACGAGCAGTACTTC

size: few
V: TRBV7-8
J: TRBJ2-2
D: NA
CDR3: CASSSPPGSGGAIGELFF
DNA: TGTGCCAGCAGCTCCCCCCCCGGTTCCGGGGGCGCGATCGGGGAGCTGTTTTTT

size: NA
V: TRBV7-9
J: TRBJ1-4
D: NA
CDR3: CASSPPGEKLFF
DNA: TGTGCCAGCAGCCCTCCGGGTGAAAAACTGTTTTTT

size: NA
V: TRBV5-1
J: TRBJ2-7
D: TRBD2
CDR3: CASSLSGLAAGNSYEQYF
DNA: TGCGCCAGCAGCTTGTCGGGACTAGCGGCTGGCAACTCCTACGAGCAGTACTTC

size: NA
V: TRBV15
J: TRBJ2-1
D: NA
CDR3: CATSRVATSNEQFF
DNA: TGTGCCACCAGCAGAGTTGCCACATCGAATGAGCAGTTCTTC

size: NA
V: TRBV28
J: TRBJ2-1
D: NA
CDR3: CASSSTHSAEQFF
DNA: TGTGCCAGCAGTTCTACACACAGTGCTGAGCAGTTCTTC

size: NA
V: TRBV2
J: TRBJ2-1
D: NA
CDR3: CASSETSFYNEQFF
DNA: TGTGCCAGCAGCGAGACTAGTTTCTACAATGAGCAGTTCTTC

size: NA
V: TRBV27
J: TRBJ1-1
D: NA
CDR3: CASSFPNREAFF
DNA: TGTGCCAGCAGTTTCCCTAACAGGGAAGCTTTCTTT

size: medium-sized
V: TRBV11-3
J: TRBJ2-7
D: NA
CDR3: CASSLGGGYEQYF
DNA: TGTGCCAGCAGCTTAGGAGGGGGCTACGAGCAGTACTTC

size: NA
V: TRBV27
J: TRBJ2-2
D: NA
CDR3: CASKEAGELFF
DNA: TGTGCCAGCAAGGAGGCCGGGGAGCTGTTTTTT

size: NA
V: TRBV5-1
J: TRBJ2-7
D: NA
CDR3: CASSSDGVSYEQYF
DNA: TGCGCCAGCAGCTCGGACGGAGTCTCCTACGAGCAGTACTTC

size: once
V: TRBV5-1
J: TRBJ1-5
D: NA
CDR3: CASSLEFGNQPQHF
DNA: TGCGCCAGCAGCTTGGAGTTCGGGAATCAGCCCCAGCATTTT

size: NA
V: TRBV5-5
J: TRBJ1-2
D: NA
CDR3: CASSSQGRGYTF
DNA: TGTGCCAGCAGCTCCCAGGGTCGTGGCTACACCTTC

size: NA
V: TRBV7-2
J: TRBJ1-3
D: NA
CDR3: CASSLLPQGGNTIYF
DNA: TGTGCCAGCAGCTTACTACCCCAGGGAGGAAACACCATATATTTT

size: NA
V: TRBV27
J: TRBJ1-5
D: NA
CDR3: CASSLGSGTQPQHF
DNA: TGTGCCAGCAGTTTGGGTTCCGGGACGCAGCCCCAGCATTTT

size: NA
V: TRBV6-1
J: TRBJ1-2
D: TRBD1
CDR3: CASSDRGHYGYTF
DNA: TGTGCCAGCAGTGACAGGGGGCATTATGGCTACACCTTC

size: NA
V: TRBV9
J: TRBJ1-1
D: NA
CDR3: CASSVGEAFF
DNA: TGTGCCAGCAGCGTAGGGGAAGCTTTCTTT

size: NA
V: TRBV19
J: TRBJ1-3
D: NA
CDR3: CASSILGNTIYF
DNA: TGTGCCAGTAGTATCCTCGGAAACACCATATATTTT

size: NA
V: TRBV4-1
J: TRBJ1-5
D: NA
CDR3: CASSWQGGDQPQHF
DNA: TGCGCCAGTTCGTGGCAGGGCGGCGATCAGCCCCAGCATTTT

size: NA
V: TRBV6-5
J: TRBJ2-3
D: NA
CDR3: CASRPALAFADTQYF
DNA: TGTGCCAGCAGACCCGCACTAGCATTTGCAGATACGCAGTATTTT

size: NA
V: TRBV6-1
J: TRBJ1-4
D: NA
CDR3: CASSEEAGRVEKLFF
DNA: TGTGCCAGCAGTGAAGAGGCAGGGCGGGTAGAAAAACTGTTTTTT

size: NA
V: TRBV6-1
J: TRBJ2-7
D: NA
CDR3: CASSDWGFGSYEQYF
DNA: TGTGCCAGCAGTGATTGGGGGTTTGGCTCCTACGAGCAGTACTTC

size: NA
V: TRBV7-8
J: TRBJ2-1
D: NA
CDR3: CASSFEGPEGYNEQFF
DNA: TGTGCCAGCAGCTTTGAAGGGCCAGAGGGATACAATGAGCAGTTCTTC

size: NA
V: TRBV11-3
J: TRBJ2-3
D: NA
CDR3: CASSQKGPSDTQYF
DNA: TGTGCCAGCAGCCAGAAAGGGCCCTCAGATACGCAGTATTTT

size: NA
V: TRBV19
J: TRBJ2-7
D: TRBD1
CDR3: CASSIVSTGQTYEQYF
DNA: TGTGCCAGTAGTATAGTTTCGACGGGACAGACCTACGAGCAGTACTTC

size: NA
V: TRBV19
J: TRBJ2-7
D: TRBD2
CDR3: CASRASGSERGEQYF
DNA: TGTGCCAGTCGAGCTAGCGGGAGTGAGAGAGGGGAGCAGTACTTC